There are a few counts of the clone carrying this T cell receptor (beta chain). Its antigen is unidentified. These data belong to a study of T-cell reconstitution after alpha-beta-depleted transplantation in children. Germline CDR1 SGHVS, CDR2 FNYEAQ. V shed 4 bases, J shed 2 bases, and the junction held 2 bases outside the gene matches. This CDR3 region has 16 residues. Findings and caveats of the study: One year after transplant, T-cell counts and diversity came mostly from newly produced T cells. As was reported, about two months after transplant, alpha-beta T cells came from several hundred expanded graft clones.

As it was prepared, the TCRbeta library received unique molecular identifiers. TCRdb reprocessed the PCR reads with MiXCR, giving one entry per CDR3 protein. The sample lists about 440,000 distinct CDR3 sequences; around two fifths were seen once. The sequence was obtained from a girl aged 2 to 9 with aplastic anemia, due to receive a stem cell transplant. Sequenced material: PBMCs, taken before TCRalphabeta/CD19-depleted stem cell transplant. This chain uses TRBV7-6 with TRBJ2-7; 16 nucleotides match TRBD2. The DNA of the CDR3 is TGTGCCAGCAGCTCCGGGACTAGCGGGGGGGCCTACGAGCAGTACTTC. This translates into CASSSGTSGGAYEQYF.